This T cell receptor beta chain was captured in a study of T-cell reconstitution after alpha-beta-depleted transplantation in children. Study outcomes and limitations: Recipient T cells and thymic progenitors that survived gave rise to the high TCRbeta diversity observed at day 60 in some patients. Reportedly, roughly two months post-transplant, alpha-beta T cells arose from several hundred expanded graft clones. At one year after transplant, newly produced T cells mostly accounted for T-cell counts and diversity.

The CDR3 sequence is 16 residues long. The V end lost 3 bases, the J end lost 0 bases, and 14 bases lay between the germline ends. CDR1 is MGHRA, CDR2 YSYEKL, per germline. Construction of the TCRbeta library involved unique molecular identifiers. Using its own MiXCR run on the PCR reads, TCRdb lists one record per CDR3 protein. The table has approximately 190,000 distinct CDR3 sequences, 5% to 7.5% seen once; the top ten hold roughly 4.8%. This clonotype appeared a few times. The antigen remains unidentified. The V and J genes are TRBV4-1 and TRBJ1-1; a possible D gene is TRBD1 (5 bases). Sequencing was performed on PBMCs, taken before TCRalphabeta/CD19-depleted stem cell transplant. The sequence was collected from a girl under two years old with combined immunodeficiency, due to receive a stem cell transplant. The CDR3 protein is CASSHPGEGLNTEAFF. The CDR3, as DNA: TGCGCCAGCAGCCACCCGGGGGAGGGCCTGAACACTGAAGCTTTCTTT.